A selection of T cell receptor beta chains follows, all from one sample in a study of beta chain features in type 1 diabetes. Libraries were prepared by immunoSEQ multiplex PCR; TCRdb keeps only in-frame clonotypes and omits some of them. Among around 430,000 clones listed, 30% were seen once. Material: naive CD4+ T cells from blood. Receptors were obtained from a man younger than 35 in good health. The CDR3 runs from the conserved cysteine through the conserved F or W. A D gene is named only where the DNA matches it firmly. Clone sizes are given selectively: once, few, many, or a class where the clone is expanded.

>-|-|TRBV4-3|TRBJ2-3
CASSQDAGTDTQYF
TGCGCCAGCAGCCAAGATGCCGGCACAGATACGCAGTATTTT
>TRBD1|few|TRBV25-1|TRBJ2-1
CASSARDRGYNEQFF
TGTGCCAGCAGTGCCCGGGACAGGGGCTACAATGAGCAGTTCTTC
>TRBD1|-|TRBV7-2|TRBJ2-1
CASTVDRGYNEQFF
TGTGCCAGCACCGTCGACAGGGGTTACAATGAGCAGTTCTTC
>TRBD2|-|TRBV10-3|TRBJ2-1
CAINPGTSGYNEQFF
TGTGCCATCAATCCCGGGACTAGCGGGTACAATGAGCAGTTCTTC
>-|few|TRBV28|TRBJ2-2
CASIGTNTGELFF
TGTGCCAGCATTGGGACAAACACCGGGGAGCTGTTTTTT
>-|few|TRBV7-2|TRBJ2-7
CASSTRTADSYEQYF
TGTGCCAGCAGCACCCGAACGGCTGACTCCTACGAGCAGTACTTC
>-|-|TRBV19|TRBJ2-3
CATKSQGLGRTDTQYF
TGTGCCACCAAATCCCAGGGCCTTGGCCGCACAGATACGCAGTATTTT
>-|few|TRBV11-1|TRBJ2-3
CASSNRLTDTQYF
TGTGCCAGCAGCAACCGTCTCACAGATACGCAGTATTTT
>TRBD2|-|TRBV27|TRBJ2-1
CASSLWGGRVGNEQFF
TGTGCCAGCAGTTTATGGGGCGGGAGAGTCGGCAATGAGCAGTTCTTC
>-|-|TRBV25-1|TRBJ2-1
CASSERAGSYNEQFF
TGTGCCAGCAGTGAACGGGCAGGGTCCTACAATGAGCAGTTCTTC
>TRBD2|-|TRBV25-1|TRBJ2-7
CASSDPRASGNYEQYF
TGTGCCAGCAGTGACCCGCGAGCTAGCGGGAACTACGAGCAGTACTTC
>TRBD2|-|TRBV7-2|TRBJ2-7
CASSLVGSGATYEQYF
TGTGCCAGCAGCTTAGTGGGTAGCGGGGCCACCTACGAGCAGTACTTC
>-|-|TRBV27|TRBJ2-7
CASSPYLGLSYEQYF
TGTGCCAGCAGTCCGTACTTGGGGCTCTCCTACGAGCAGTACTTC
>-|few|TRBV20-1|TRBJ1-1
CSVDTSTEAFF
TGCAGTGTGGATACAAGCACTGAAGCTTTCTTT
>-|-|TRBV6-6|TRBJ2-4
CASSYYGAKNIQYF
TGTGCCAGCAGTTACTACGGAGCCAAAAACATTCAGTACTTC
>TRBD2|-|TRBV7-9|TRBJ2-7
CASSLRRGSVGYEQYF
TGTGCCAGCAGCCTCCGGCGGGGGTCGGTAGGTTACGAGCAGTACTTC
>-|once|TRBV30|TRBJ1-5
CAWGRASNQPQHF
TGTGCCTGGGGTCGCGCGAGCAATCAGCCCCAGCATTTT
>-|-|TRBV30|TRBJ1-2
CAWVPGSNYGYTF
TGTGCCTGGGTACCCGGGAGTAACTATGGCTACACCTTC
>TRBD1|-|TRBV7-9|TRBJ1-1
CASSDRGPEAFF
TGTGCCAGCAGCGACAGGGGCCCTGAAGCTTTCTTT
>-|few|TRBV7-2|TRBJ2-1
CASSLDRSNEQFF
TGTGCCAGCAGCTTAGATAGGTCGAATGAGCAGTTCTTC
>-|-|TRBV5-6|TRBJ2-5
CASSPLADSWGTQYF
TGTGCCAGCAGCCCCCTCGCGGACAGCTGGGGGACCCAGTACTTC
>-|-|TRBV5-1|TRBJ2-1
CASSFGQNEQFF
TGCGCCAGCAGCTTCGGGCAAAATGAGCAGTTCTTC
>-|few|TRBV27|TRBJ1-1
CASSLGQPGTEAFF
TGTGCCAGCAGTTTAGGACAGCCGGGCACTGAAGCTTTCTTT
>TRBD2|-|TRBV25-1|TRBJ2-4
CASSDREESKNIQYF
TGTGCCAGCAGTGATCGGGAGGAGAGCAAAAACATTCAGTACTTC
>-|-|TRBV9|TRBJ2-5
CASSVALGAQETQYF
TGTGCCAGCAGCGTAGCGTTAGGGGCCCAAGAGACCCAGTACTTC
>-|-|TRBV30|TRBJ2-7
CAWSVFLGGPWSYEQYF
TGTGCCTGGAGTGTATTCCTCGGAGGGCCATGGTCCTACGAGCAGTACTTC
>-|few|TRBV30|TRBJ2-1
CAWSGTDNNEQFF
TGTGCCTGGAGTGGGACAGATAACAATGAGCAGTTCTTC
>TRBD1|few|TRBV9|TRBJ2-7
CASSRRTGISYEQYF
TGTGCCAGCAGCAGGCGGACAGGGATCTCCTACGAGCAGTACTTC
>TRBD2|-|TRBV5-1|TRBJ2-1
CASSLGGSSYNEQFF
TGCGCCAGCAGCTTGGGCGGGAGTAGCTACAATGAGCAGTTCTTC
>TRBD2|-|TRBV4-3|TRBJ2-2
CASSQGTSGVRTGELFF
TGCGCCAGCAGCCAAGGGACTAGCGGAGTCCGGACCGGGGAGCTGTTTTTT
>-|-|TRBV29-1|TRBJ2-7
CSVELDGGASYEQYF
TGCAGCGTTGAATTAGATGGGGGGGCCTCCTACGAGCAGTACTTC
>-|-|TRBV30|TRBJ1-2
CAWEPAPNYGYTF
TGTGCCTGGGAACCCGCCCCTAACTATGGCTACACCTTC
>-|few|TRBV25-1|TRBJ2-5
CASSHPSLPQETQYF
TGTGCCAGCAGCCACCCTAGTCTACCCCAAGAGACCCAGTACTTC
>-|-|TRBV7-9|TRBJ1-1
CASSASRGRDTEAFF
TGTGCCAGCAGCGCTTCCAGGGGAAGGGACACTGAAGCTTTCTTT
>-|-|TRBV7-2|TRBJ2-7
CASSLEAERAYEQYF
TGTGCCAGCAGCTTAGAGGCAGAGAGAGCATACGAGCAGTACTTC
>-|-|TRBV7-3|TRBJ2-1
CASSLSGGGNEQFF
TGTGCCAGCAGCTTAAGCGGAGGGGGCAATGAGCAGTTCTTC
>TRBD2|few|TRBV4-2|TRBJ2-5
CASSGTSGIETQYF
TGTGCCAGCTCCGGGACTAGCGGGATTGAGACCCAGTACTTC
>-|-|TRBV27|TRBJ2-6
CASSLQGRSSGANVLTF
TGTGCCAGCAGTCTCCAGGGGAGAAGCTCTGGGGCCAACGTCCTGACTTTC
>TRBD2|-|TRBV30|TRBJ2-7
CAWSSSGPVHEQYF
TGTGCCTGGAGTAGTAGCGGGCCCGTCCACGAGCAGTACTTC
>-|-|TRBV4-1|TRBJ2-2
CASSRVRVYTGELFF
TGCGCCAGCAGCCGTGTACGCGTGTACACCGGGGAGCTGTTTTTT
>-|-|TRBV5-6|TRBJ2-5
CASSLGGGWRETQYF
TGTGCCAGCAGCTTGGGTGGGGGCTGGCGAGAGACCCAGTACTTC
>TRBD1|few|TRBV29-1|TRBJ2-6
CSVTTGQGGSGANVLTF
TGCAGCGTGACGACGGGACAGGGGGGTTCAGGGGCCAACGTCCTGACTTTC
>-|few|TRBV5-1|TRBJ2-3
CASSRTDTQYF
TGCGCCAGCAGCAGGACAGATACGCAGTATTTT
>-|-|TRBV25-1|TRBJ2-3
CASSDVGTDTQYF
TGTGCCAGCAGTGATGTCGGGACAGATACGCAGTATTTT